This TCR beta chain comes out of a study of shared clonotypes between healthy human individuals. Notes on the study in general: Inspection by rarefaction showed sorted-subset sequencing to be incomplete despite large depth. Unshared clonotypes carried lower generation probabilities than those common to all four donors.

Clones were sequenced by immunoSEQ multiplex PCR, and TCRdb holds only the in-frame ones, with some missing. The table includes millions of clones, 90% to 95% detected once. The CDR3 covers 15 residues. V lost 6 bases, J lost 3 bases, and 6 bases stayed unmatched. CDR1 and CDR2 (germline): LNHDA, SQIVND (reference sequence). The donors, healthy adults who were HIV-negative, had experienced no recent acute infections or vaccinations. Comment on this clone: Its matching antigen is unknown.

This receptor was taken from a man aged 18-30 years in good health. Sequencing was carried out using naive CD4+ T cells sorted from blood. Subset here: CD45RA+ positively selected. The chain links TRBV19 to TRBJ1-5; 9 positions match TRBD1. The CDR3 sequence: CASRSQGAINQPQHF. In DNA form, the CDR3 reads TGTGCCAGTAGGTCACAGGGGGCGATCAATCAGCCCCAGCATTTT.